The present T cell receptor beta chain was sequenced within a study of cytomegalovirus exposure and HLA in healthy donors. The study's findings and limits: In a later analysis, 16,951 TCR beta sequences were associated with HLA alleles at 0.05 false discovery rate. Prior analysis indicated that the majority of TCR beta V segments exhibited productivity approximately 87% or approximately 30% of the time. V- and J-gene trimming in TCR beta was tied to a missense DCLRE1C variant by an analysis performed later.

Researchers ran the PCR with 60 Vbeta and 13 Jbeta primers. Profiling relied on immunoSEQ multiplex PCR, and the TCRdb table lists in-frame clones only, not all of them. The sample carries about 150,000 clones, around 85% recorded once. This CDR3 is built from 14 residues. With 4 bases clipped from V and 2 bases from J, the junction kept 2 bases outside the gene matches. Germline V lookup: CDR1 SGHRS, CDR2 YFSETQ. Notes on this clone: Antigen: not known.

The TCR comes from a male donor in good health and CMV-seronegative. The chain has TRBV5-1 and TRBJ2-7; the match to TRBD2 covers 11 bases. Sequencing was performed on PBMCs. The CDR3 sequence: CASSPGLAAYEQYF. The CDR3 bases are TGCGCCAGCAGCCCGGGACTAGCGGCCTACGAGCAGTACTTC. Full variable domain (remainder filled in from reference TRBV5-1 and TRBJ2-7): KAGVTQTPRYLIKTRGQQVTLSCSPISGHRSVSWYQQTPGQGLQFLFEYFSETQRNKGNFPGRFSGRQFSNSRSEMNVSTLELGDSALYLCASSPGLAAYEQYFGPGTRLTVT.